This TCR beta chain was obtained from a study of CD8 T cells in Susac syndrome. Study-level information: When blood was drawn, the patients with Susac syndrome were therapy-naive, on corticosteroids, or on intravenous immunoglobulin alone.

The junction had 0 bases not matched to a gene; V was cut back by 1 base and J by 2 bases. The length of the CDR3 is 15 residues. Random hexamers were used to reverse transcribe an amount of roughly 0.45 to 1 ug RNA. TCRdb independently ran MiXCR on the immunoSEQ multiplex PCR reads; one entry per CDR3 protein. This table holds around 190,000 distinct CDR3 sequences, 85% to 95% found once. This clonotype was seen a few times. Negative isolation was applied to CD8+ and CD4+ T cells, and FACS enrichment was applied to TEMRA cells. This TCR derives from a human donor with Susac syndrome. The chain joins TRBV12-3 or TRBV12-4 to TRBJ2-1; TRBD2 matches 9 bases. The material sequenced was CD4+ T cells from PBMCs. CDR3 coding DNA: TGTGCCAGCAGTTTAGGCGGGGGGGCCTACAATGAGCAGTTCTTC. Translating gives CASSLGGGAYNEQFF.